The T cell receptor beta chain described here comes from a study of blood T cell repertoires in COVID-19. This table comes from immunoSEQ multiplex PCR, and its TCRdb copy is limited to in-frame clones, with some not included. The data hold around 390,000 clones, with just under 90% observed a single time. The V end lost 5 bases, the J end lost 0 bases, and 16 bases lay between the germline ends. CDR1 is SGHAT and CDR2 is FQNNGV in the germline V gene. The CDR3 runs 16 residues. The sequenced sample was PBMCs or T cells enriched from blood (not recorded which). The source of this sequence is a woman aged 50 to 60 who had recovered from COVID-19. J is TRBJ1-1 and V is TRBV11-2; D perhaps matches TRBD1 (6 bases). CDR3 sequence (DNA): TGTGCCAGCAGCCCTTTCCTTGGGACACTGAACACTGAAGCTTTCTTT. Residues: CASSPFLGTLNTEAFF.